The next 22 T cell receptor beta chains were all read from a single sample in a study of T-cell memory formation after mild COVID-19. TCRdb re-analysed the 5' RACE reads in MiXCR, keeping a single row per CDR3 protein. The table records hundreds of thousands of distinct CDR3 sequences, approximately 21% of them present only once. The sequencing sample was made of PBMCs or a T cell subset sorted from them (not recorded which). The source is an adult woman who had mild COVID-19 (a few samples of this study predate the infection). Cell type and time point are not known.

The sample holds a few counts of this clonotype. J is TRBJ2-1 and V is TRBV7-8; the D call may be TRBD1 or TRBD2 (5 bases each). V shed 5 bases and J shed 7 bases, with 21 bases lying between them. Germline V gives CDR1 SGHVS, CDR2 FQNEAQ. CDR3 length equals 16 residues. CDR3 region: CASSLSSSGLGNEQFF. CDR3 coding DNA: TGTGCCAGCAGCCTGTCATCTTCGGGGCTAGGGAATGAGCAGTTCTTC.

This clonotype was seen ten or more times. The V and J genes are TRBV4-2 and TRBJ2-7; 10 bases agree with TRBD2. This CDR3 is 15 amino acids long. Trimming cost V 0 bases and J 4 bases; bases outside gene matches: 3. The germline CDR1 and CDR2 sequences are LGHNA and YNFKEQ. In DNA, the CDR3 is TGTGCCAGCAGCCAAGAAGCGGGAGGGCCATACGAGCAGTACTTC. It encodes CASSQEAGGPYEQYF.

This clonotype appeared a few times. The chain links TRBV12-3 or TRBV12-4 to TRBJ2-1, with D unclear. The ends were cut back, 1 base at V and 5 bases at J, with 12 bases in the middle. The CDR3 loop spans 15 amino acids. The CDR3 nucleotides are TGTGCCAGCAGTTTAGTGGTCATGGTCGACAATGAGCAGTTCTTC. This gives the protein CASSLVVMVDNEQFF.

This clonotype was observed many times. The chain employs TRBV29-1 and TRBJ2-5; D possibly corresponds to TRBD2 (6 bases). The germline V and J ends were trimmed by 4 bases and 5 bases, with 11 bases remaining between them. Germline loops: CDR1 SQVTM, CDR2 ANQGSEA. CDR3 size: 12 residues. The CDR3 loop reads CSVVGTGETQYF. The CDR3 DNA reads TGCAGCGTTGTTGGGACTGGCGAGACCCAGTACTTC.

CDR3 sequence (DNA): TGCAGCGGATGGATCATGAACACTGAAGCTTTCTTT. It is translated as CSGWIMNTEAFF. V usage is TRBV29-1 and J usage is TRBJ1-1; no clear D. The CDR3 sequence is 12 residues long. V was clipped by 7 bases and J by 0 bases, with 9 bases between them. Germline CDR1 and CDR2: SQVTM and ANQGSEA.

The chain uses TRBV5-1 and TRBJ1-1, with D possibly TRBD1 on 6 matching bases. The V and J ends lost 4 bases and 0 bases respectively, with 13 bases between them. Germline CDR1 is SGHRS and CDR2 is YFSETQ. This CDR3 region has 15 residues. CDR3 region: CASSDSDRLNTEAFF. CDR3 sequence (DNA): TGCGCCAGCAGCGATTCGGACAGATTGAACACTGAAGCTTTCTTT.

The gene calls are TRBV7-2 and TRBJ2-5; 7 nucleotides match TRBD1. This CDR3 spans 16 amino acids. V gave up 1 base and J gave up 2 bases; unmatched junction bases: 7. The germline CDR1 and CDR2 sequences are SGHTA and FQGNSA. CDR3 loop: CASSLGHRGRQETQYF. The CDR3 DNA reads as TGTGCCAGCAGCTTAGGCCACAGGGGTCGACAAGAGACCCAGTACTTC.

The chain employs TRBV9 and TRBJ2-3; D is unresolved. This CDR3 region has 13 residues. Trimming took off 2 bases at V and 2 bases at J, with 6 bases between the two ends. Germline loops: CDR1 SGDLS, CDR2 YYNGEE. The CDR3 DNA sequence: TGTGCCAGCAGCGTTAGTTACACAGATACGCAGTATTTT. This codes for CASSVSYTDTQYF.

J is TRBJ2-6 and V is TRBV5-4, with D maybe TRBD2 (6 bases). Trimming took off 1 base at V and 0 bases at J, with 11 bases between the two ends. Germline V gives CDR1 SGHNT, CDR2 YYREEE (reference sequence). This CDR3 is 17 amino acids long. The CDR3 reads CASSLRTSNSGANVLTF. The CDR3 nucleotides are TGTGCCAGCAGCTTGCGTACTAGCAACTCTGGGGCCAACGTCCTGACTTTC.

This chain links TRBV7-2 with TRBJ2-7; TRBD2 matches at 9 bases. The DNA end favors TRBJ2-5, so the J call may be wrong. The CDR3 is 17 residues long. The germline V gene has CDR1 SGHTA and CDR2 FQGNSA. CDR3 amino acids: CASSPWSGGPLRGTQYF. For the CDR3, the DNA is TGTGCCAGCAGCCCTTGGAGCGGGGGGCCCCTTCGTGGGACCCAGTACTTC.

This clonotype was counted at least ten times. The CDR3, as DNA: TGCGCCAGCAGCTTGACGGTCGATCAGCCCCAGCATTTT. Translation gives CASSLTVDQPQHF. The rearrangement joins TRBV5-1 to TRBJ1-5, with no clear D. Trimming left V 1 base short and J 5 bases short, with 7 bases between. In germline, CDR1 is SGHRS, CDR2 YFSETQ. The CDR3 has 13 amino acids.

This clonotype was picked up a small number of times. The rearrangement links TRBV5-6 to TRBJ1-4; D unclear. The CDR3 sequence is 14 residues long. V was cut by 0 bases and J by 5 bases, with 8 bases left in between. Germline V lookup: CDR1 SGHDT, CDR2 YYEEEE. In DNA form, the CDR3 reads TGTGCCAGCAGCTTGGGGGCCCCGAATGAAAAACTGTTTTTT. This gives the protein CASSLGAPNEKLFF.

The rearrangement joins TRBV4-1 to TRBJ2-2, with 15 bases identical to TRBD2. Germline-derived CDR1 and CDR2 are MGHRA and YSYEKL. The CDR3 consists of 19 residues. Trimming took 3 bases from V and 8 from J; bases not matched to a gene: 13. CDR3 DNA sequence: TGCGCCAGCAGCCAGTCACCGGGACTAGCGGGGGGATTAACTGGGGAGCTGTTTTTT. This sequence encodes CASSQSPGLAGGLTGELFF.

V is TRBV15 and J is TRBJ2-2, with D uncertain. The germline CDR1 and CDR2 sequences are LNHNV and YYDKDF (reference sequence). The CDR3 covers 14 residues. Trimming cost V 6 bases and J 1 base, with 9 bases left between them. CDR3 residues: CATRLLRNTGELFF. As DNA, the CDR3 is TGTGCCACCAGGTTGCTGAGGAACACCGGGGAGCTGTTTTTT.

This clonotype occurred a few times. V gene TRBV12-3 or TRBV12-4 combines with J gene TRBJ2-7, with D perhaps TRBD2 (5 bases). V gave up 6 bases and J gave up 4 bases, with 13 bases separating them. The CDR3 runs 13 residues. The CDR3 loop reads CASRTSGIYEQYF. CDR3 nucleotide sequence: TGTGCCAGCAGGACCTCGGGAATTTACGAGCAGTACTTC.

The chain has TRBV5-6 and TRBJ1-2, with TRBD1 as a possible D gene (5 bases). The V end lost 2 bases, the J end lost 5 bases, and 13 bases lay between the germline ends. The germline V gene encodes CDR1 SGHDT and CDR2 YYEEEE. The CDR3 spans 14 residues. CDR3 protein: CASSFRALGYGYTF. The CDR3 region has the DNA TGTGCCAGCAGCTTCAGGGCCCTGGGGTATGGCTACACCTTC. Combining the CDR3 with reference TRBV5-6 and TRBJ1-2 gives the whole variable domain DAGVTQSPTHLIKTRGQQVTLRCSPKSGHDTVSWYQQALGQGPQFIFQYYEEEERQRGNFPDRFSGHQFPNYSSELNVNALLLGDSALYLCASSFRALGYGYTFGSGTRLTVV.

V and J are TRBV7-8 and TRBJ2-7, with 7 bases identical to TRBD1. The CDR3 loop spans 15 amino acids. V was pared by 1 base and J by 3 bases, with 6 bases of the junction left unmatched. Per the germline V gene, CDR1 is SGHVS and CDR2 is FQNEAQ. The CDR3 is CASSLEKGQYYEQYF. DNA for the CDR3: TGTGCCAGCAGCTTAGAAAAGGGACAGTACTACGAGCAGTACTTC.

This clonotype occurred a few times. The J gene is TRBJ2-3, the V gene TRBV29-1, with 12 bases matching TRBD1. Germline lookup yields CDR1 SQVTM and CDR2 ANQGSEA. The length of the CDR3 is 14 residues. V gave up 8 bases and J gave up 6 bases; unmatched junction bases: 9. The CDR3 DNA is TGCAGCCTAACTCCGGGACAGGGGGCCGATACGCAGTATTTT. Amino acids: CSLTPGQGADTQYF.

The chain links TRBV6-5 to TRBJ2-5; D possibly matches TRBD1 or TRBD2 (5 bases each). The CDR3 is made up of 16 amino acids. V lost 5 bases and J 3 bases, leaving 19 bases between the germline ends. CDR1 is MNHEY, CDR2 SVGAGI, per germline. Here the CDR3 reads CASSPMGVRGEETQYF. The CDR3 DNA is TGTGCCAGCAGTCCAATGGGGGTTCGTGGGGAAGAGACCCAGTACTTC.

V gene TRBV18 combines with J gene TRBJ2-3, with D possibly matching TRBD2 (6 bases). Deletions cut 3 bases from V and 2 bases from J, with 30 bases between. The CDR3 loop spans 21 amino acids. Germline loops: CDR1 KGHSH, CDR2 LQKENI. The CDR3 DNA is TGTGCCAGCTCACCTCTGGTGACGGGGGTCGACTCGGGCGGATTCACAGATACGCAGTATTTT. Protein: CASSPLVTGVDSGGFTDTQYF.

V is TRBV7-2 and J is TRBJ2-3; D is ambiguous. The germline CDR1 and CDR2 sequences are SGHTA and FQGNSA. The CDR3 runs to 18 residues. V lost 5 bases, J lost 2 bases, and 23 bases lay in between. The chain's CDR3 is CASSPDQVTPKATDTQYF. In nucleotides, the CDR3 is TGTGCCAGCAGCCCAGACCAGGTGACGCCGAAGGCCACAGATACGCAGTATTTT. Based on the CDR3 plus reference TRBV7-2 and TRBJ2-3, the full variable domain is GAGVSQSPSNKVTEKGKDVELRCDPISGHTALYWYRQSLGQGLEFLIYFQGNSAPDKSGLPSDRFSAERTGGSVSTLTIQRTQQEDSAVYLCASSPDQVTPKATDTQYFGPGTRLTVL.

The gene calls are TRBV6-6 and TRBJ2-1, with 13 bases matching TRBD2. The V gene end was trimmed by 7 bases and the J gene end by 6 bases; junction bases not matched to a gene: 9. Germline CDR1 reads MNHNY; CDR2 reads SVGAGI (reference sequence). CDR3 size: 16 residues. CDR3 amino acids: CASNLRLAGGVNEQFF. Here the CDR3 DNA reads TGTGCCAGCAATCTACGACTAGCGGGAGGAGTCAATGAGCAGTTCTTC.